This T cell receptor beta chain comes out of a study of molecular identifiers for immune sequencing clone quantification. Study results and limitations: Single-cell amounts of spiked Jurkat TCR RNA were reportedly detectable among about a million naive cells.

By share, this clonotype ranks as medium-sized. Its matching antigen is unknown. This CDR3 has 17 amino acids. Unmatched junction bases numbered 14, after V lost 6 bases and J lost 4 bases. Previously described methods with listed TCR primers produced the bulk TCR libraries. From the PCR reads, TCRdb called clonotypes with MiXCR, one entry per CDR3 protein. Found here are fewer than 15,000 distinct CDR3 sequences, 15% to 20% of them singletons; the top ten hold under 2%. The genes are TRBV23-1 and TRBJ2-3; 9 bases are a match to TRBD2. TRBV23-1 belongs to the ORF category, with a function that is uncertain. Material: naive CD8+ T cells from blood, with Jurkat cell RNA spiked in. Subset: FACS-sorted CD8+CD4-CCR7+CD45RA+ naive T cells. The TCR was taken from a human donor in good health. Some libraries in this study had Jurkat cell RNA spiked in. CDR3 DNA: TGCGCCAGCAGCCCAATCGGGGGACTAGCTTTCCCAGATACGCAGTATTTT. Its protein product is CASSPIGGLAFPDTQYF.